These T cell receptor beta chains were read from a single sample in a study of blood T cell repertoires in COVID-19. Only in-frame clones appear in the TCRdb table, and some are missing; sequencing was by immunoSEQ multiplex PCR. The data contain fewer than 350,000 clones, 86% of them singletons. The sample taken for sequencing was peripheral blood. The receptors derive from a woman aged 30 to 39 who had recovered from COVID-19. Each CDR3 is given with its conserved first and last residue. Fields, in order: V gene, D gene, clone size, CDR3 length, J gene, CDR3 protein, CDR3 DNA. The D gene is left open where the match is weak. Where a row states a size, it is once, few, many or the class of an expanded clone; other rows omit it.

>TRBV19|NA|NA|14|TRBJ1-5
CASSASNSNQPQHF
TGTGCCAGTAGTGCGTCAAATAGCAATCAGCCCCAGCATTTT
>TRBV7-6|NA|NA|14|TRBJ1-1
CASSRWGGDTEAFF
TGTGCCAGCAGCCGCTGGGGAGGAGACACTGAAGCTTTCTTT
>TRBV9|TRBD2|NA|17|TRBJ2-2
CASSVDGLAGITGELFF
TGTGCCAGCAGCGTCGACGGACTAGCGGGAATAACCGGGGAGCTGTTTTTT
>TRBV24-1|TRBD2|NA|13|TRBJ2-1
CATGTSDYNEQFF
TGTGCCACTGGGACTAGCGACTACAATGAGCAGTTCTTC
>TRBV5-1|TRBD2|NA|15|TRBJ2-1
CASSLVAGPYNEQFF
TGCGCCAGCAGCTTAGTAGCGGGACCTTACAATGAGCAGTTCTTC
>TRBV19|NA|NA|12|TRBJ1-2
CASSTSNYGYTF
TGTGCCAGTAGTACTTCGAACTATGGCTACACCTTC
>TRBV28|NA|NA|16|TRBJ2-6
CASRLAQHSGANVLTF
TGTGCCAGCCGCCTAGCGCAGCACTCTGGGGCCAACGTCCTGACTTTC
>TRBV19|TRBD2|once|14|TRBJ2-1
CASSITSGIYEQFF
TGTGCCAGTAGTATAACTAGCGGGATCTATGAGCAGTTCTTC
>TRBV18|NA|NA|15|TRBJ2-5
CASSRGLGTQETQYF
TGTGCCAGCTCACGAGGGCTGGGAACTCAAGAGACCCAGTACTTC
>TRBV5-1|TRBD1|NA|15|TRBJ1-1
CASSGGDRVGTEAFF
TGCGCCAGCAGCGGGGGGGACAGGGTCGGCACTGAAGCTTTCTTT
>TRBV15|TRBD2|NA|17|TRBJ2-2
CATTSFASGRSAGELFF
TGTGCCACCACCAGTTTCGCGAGCGGGAGGTCTGCCGGGGAGCTGTTTTTT
>TRBV2|NA|NA|12|TRBJ1-1
CASRAKNTEAFF
TGTGCCAGCAGAGCCAAGAACACTGAAGCTTTCTTT
>TRBV30|NA|once|13|TRBJ1-5
CAWSPHSNQPQHF
TGTGCCTGGAGTCCCCATAGCAATCAGCCCCAGCATTTT
>TRBV27|NA|NA|15|TRBJ2-5
CASSQFTGLQETQYF
TGTGCCAGCAGCCAATTTACGGGACTTCAAGAGACCCAGTACTTC
>TRBV14|NA|NA|13|TRBJ2-3
CASSQVYRDTQYF
TGTGCCAGCAGCCAAGTGTACAGAGATACGCAGTATTTT
>TRBV11-2|NA|NA|13|TRBJ1-3
CASSYRAGNTIYF
TGTGCCAGCAGCTACAGGGCTGGAAACACCATATATTTT
>TRBV11-3|TRBD1|NA|15|TRBJ2-5
CASSLGQSLTETQYF
TGTGCCAGCAGCTTGGGACAGTCCTTAACAGAGACCCAGTACTTC
>TRBV11-3|TRBD1|NA|14|TRBJ1-1
CASSRDRGRTEAFF
TGTGCCAGCAGCCGGGACAGGGGGCGTACTGAAGCTTTCTTT
>TRBV5-1|NA|NA|14|TRBJ2-2
CASSPPSETGELFF
TGCGCCAGCAGCCCACCTAGCGAGACCGGGGAGCTGTTTTTT
>TRBV9|NA|NA|12|TRBJ1-4
CASSETGKKLFF
TGTGCCAGCAGCGAAACAGGGAAAAAACTGTTTTTT
>TRBV1|NA|once|14|TRBJ2-1
CTSLSGGSYNEQFF
TGCACCAGCCTTAGCGGGGGGTCGTATAATGAGCAGTTCTTC
>TRBV7-9|TRBD1|NA|13|TRBJ1-2
CASSQTGGYGYTF
TGTGCCAGCAGCCAAACAGGGGGCTATGGCTACACCTTC
>TRBV5-1|TRBD1|once|12|TRBJ2-6
CASSLKGADLTF
TGCGCCAGCAGCTTGAAGGGGGCAGACCTGACTTTC
>TRBV29-1|TRBD2|NA|14|TRBJ2-7
CSVPSGRDSYEQYF
TGCAGCGTTCCCAGCGGGAGAGATTCCTACGAGCAGTACTTC
>TRBV19|TRBD1|NA|15|TRBJ1-1
CASSAYRGQRTEAFF
TGTGCCAGTAGTGCATACAGGGGGCAGAGAACTGAAGCTTTCTTT
>TRBV19|NA|once|15|TRBJ2-6
CASSSGESGANVLTF
TGTGCCAGTAGTAGTGGTGAGTCTGGGGCCAACGTCCTGACTTTC
>TRBV5-1|TRBD1|NA|15|TRBJ1-4
CASSLGQGGREKLFF
TGCGCCAGCAGCTTGGGACAGGGAGGAAGGGAAAAACTGTTTTTT
>TRBV27|TRBD2|once|13|TRBJ2-1
CASSLGLAGEQFF
TGTGCCAGCAGTTTGGGACTAGCGGGTGAGCAGTTCTTC
>TRBV12-3/TRBV12-4|NA|NA|11|TRBJ1-1
CASSLNREAFF
TGTGCCAGCAGTTTAAACAGAGAAGCTTTCTTT
>TRBV7-9|TRBD1|NA|14|TRBJ1-2
CASSLAGGNYGYTF
TGTGCCAGCAGCTTGGCAGGGGGCAACTATGGCTACACCTTC
>TRBV15|NA|NA|16|TRBJ1-1
CATSRVYKGVDTEAFF
TGTGCCACCAGCAGAGTTTATAAGGGAGTAGACACTGAAGCTTTCTTT
>TRBV9|TRBD1|NA|15|TRBJ2-1
CASSSREGPTGEQFF
TGTGCCAGCAGCTCGAGAGAGGGCCCGACAGGGGAGCAGTTCTTC
>TRBV21-1|NA|NA|16|TRBJ1-2
CASSKVRRGFDYGYTF
TGTGCCAGCAGCAAAGTCCGGCGGGGGTTCGACTATGGCTACACCTTC
>TRBV18|TRBD2|NA|17|TRBJ2-3
CASSPWTSGTSTDTQYF
TGTGCCAGCTCACCCTGGACTAGCGGGACTAGCACAGATACGCAGTATTTT
>TRBV2|NA|NA|14|TRBJ1-2
CASLSDSLNYGYTF
TGTGCCAGCCTTAGTGACAGCTTGAACTATGGCTACACCTTC
>TRBV11-3|NA|few|16|TRBJ2-1
CASSPGGRSSYNEQFF
TGTGCCAGCAGCCCCGGCGGCCGGAGCTCCTACAATGAGCAGTTCTTC
>TRBV2|TRBD1|NA|13|TRBJ2-3
CASRTGLADTQYF
TGTGCCAGCAGGACAGGGTTAGCAGATACGCAGTATTTT
>TRBV7-9|NA|NA|13|TRBJ2-7
CASQGHGAYEQYF
TGTGCCAGTCAGGGTCATGGGGCCTACGAGCAGTACTTC
>TRBV25-1|TRBD2|NA|15|TRBJ2-5
CASSDERGSQETQYF
TGTGCCAGCAGTGATGAGCGCGGGAGTCAGGAGACCCAGTACTTC
>TRBV5-1|NA|NA|12|TRBJ2-7
CASSVQGYEQYF
TGCGCCAGCAGCGTTCAGGGCTACGAGCAGTACTTC
>TRBV2|NA|few|15|TRBJ1-5
CASSEYGGGNQPQHF
TGTGCCAGCAGTGAATATGGGGGGGGAAATCAGCCCCAGCATTTT
>TRBV15|TRBD1|NA|17|TRBJ2-6
CATSRRTGGAGANVLTF
TGTGCCACCAGCAGGAGAACAGGGGGCGCTGGGGCCAACGTCCTGACTTTC
>TRBV6-5|NA|few|14|TRBJ2-2
CASSLRGGTGELFF
TGTGCCAGCAGTCTTCGGGGAGGAACCGGGGAGCTGTTTTTT
>TRBV28|TRBD2|NA|15|TRBJ2-3
CASSFVGGRADTQYF
TGTGCCAGCAGTTTCGTAGGCGGGAGAGCAGATACGCAGTATTTT
>TRBV6-2/TRBV6-3|NA|NA|14|TRBJ2-1
CASSYGGTSREQFF
TGTGCCAGCAGTTACGGCGGGACGAGCCGGGAGCAGTTCTTC
>TRBV10-3|NA|NA|16|TRBJ2-2
CAISESRTANTGELFF
TGTGCCATCAGTGAGTCGCGTACAGCGAACACCGGGGAGCTGTTTTTT
>TRBV9|TRBD1|NA|14|TRBJ1-4
CASSAGQGVGKLFF
TGTGCCAGCAGCGCGGGACAGGGGGTCGGGAAACTGTTTTTT
>TRBV12-5|NA|few|15|TRBJ2-2
CASGLVHGLAGELFF
TGTGCTAGTGGTTTGGTACACGGTCTAGCCGGGGAGCTGTTTTTT
>TRBV29-1|TRBD1|NA|13|TRBJ1-2
CSVDRGRNYGYTF
TGCAGCGTCGACAGGGGTAGAAACTATGGCTACACCTTC
>TRBV5-4|TRBD1|once|15|TRBJ1-2
CASSPDRGANYGYTF
TGTGCCAGCAGCCCGGACAGGGGTGCTAACTATGGCTACACCTTC
>TRBV3-1/TRBV3-2|NA|once|14|TRBJ1-1
CASSDWVADTEAFF
TGTGCCAGCAGTGACTGGGTAGCCGACACTGAAGCTTTCTTT
>TRBV11-2|TRBD2|NA|14|TRBJ2-7
CASSYGGGSWEQYF
TGTGCCAGCAGCTACGGGGGAGGGTCCTGGGAGCAGTACTTC
>TRBV9|TRBD1|NA|15|TRBJ1-5
CASSVGDRGNQPQHF
TGTGCCAGCAGCGTAGGGGACAGGGGCAATCAGCCCCAGCATTTT